A single sample gave rise to the 28 T cell receptor beta chains below, sequenced in a study of post-analysis software for immune sequencing data. General observations from the study: In patients, TRBV5-6, TRBV5-1 and TRBV20-1 belonged to roughly 5 TRBV segments found more frequently than in controls.

These TCRs' antigens remain unknown. Each TCR beta cDNA library carried unique molecular identifiers. TCRdb reprocessed the PCR reads with MiXCR, giving one entry per CDR3 protein. The profile covers 750,000 to 950,000 distinct CDR3 sequences, with about 43% appearing a single time and over 4.5% taken by the ten largest. Sequenced input: blood. All receptors derive from a girl aged 10 to 17 with multiple sclerosis.

J is TRBJ2-7 and V is TRBV4-1; D might be TRBD1 (6 bases). Germline assignment: CDR1 MGHRA and CDR2 YSYEKL. V lost 3 bases and J 3 bases, leaving 12 bases between the germline ends. This CDR3 is 14 amino acids long. DNA for the CDR3: TGCGCCAGCAGCCATCCGGACAGCCTCTACGAGCAGTACTTC. It is translated as CASSHPDSLYEQYF.

This clonotype has only a few counts. The rearrangement joins TRBV6-1 to TRBJ2-4; tentatively, D is TRBD1 (6 bases). The V gene lost 7 bases and the J gene lost 0 bases, with 16 bases spanning the gap. The CDR3 spans 16 residues. CDR1 is MNHNS and CDR2 is SASEGT in the germline V gene. The CDR3: CASTTWTALAKNIQYF. DNA for the CDR3: TGTGCCAGCACCACGTGGACAGCTCTAGCCAAAAACATTCAGTACTTC.

The sample holds a few counts of this clonotype. The chain carries TRBV4-1 and TRBJ1-1; D ambiguous. Germline V CDR1 and CDR2: MGHRA, YSYEKL. Trimming shortened V by 0 bases and J by 1 base, and 9 bases separated the two germline ends. This CDR3 is 15 amino acids long. CDR3 coding DNA: TGCGCCAGCAGCCAAGATCGCCAGAAGAACACTGAAGCTTTCTTT. It yields the protein CASSQDRQKNTEAFF.

The rearrangement joins TRBV9 to TRBJ2-4; 9 bases match TRBD2. The DNA matches TRBJ2-7 better at its end, which makes the J call doubtful. The CDR3 is 16 amino acids. The germline gives CDR1 SGDLS, CDR2 YYNGEE. CDR3 nucleotides: TGTGCCAGCAGCCTTGAAGCTGTCGCGGGAGGGTTCGAGCAGTACTTC. Protein product: CASSLEAVAGGFEQYF.

This clonotype was observed a few times. The genes are TRBV7-2 and TRBJ2-3, with 7 bases fitting TRBD2. Germline V gene data show CDR1 as SGHTA and CDR2 as FQGNSA. CDR3 size: 16 residues. V shed 2 bases and J 6 bases; nucleotides not matched to a gene: 11. The CDR3 sequence is CASSLRGGRGEDTQYF. The CDR3 DNA reads as TGTGCCAGCAGCTTAAGGGGCGGGAGAGGCGAGGATACGCAGTATTTT.

This clonotype occurred a few times. The genes are TRBV2 and TRBJ2-7; weak D call: TRBD1 (5 bases). V was pared by 5 bases and J by 2 bases, with 10 bases between. Germline V gene sequence: CDR1 SNHLY, CDR2 FYNNEI. This CDR3 is built from 13 residues. Here the CDR3 reads CASSITGTYEQYF. CDR3 coding DNA: TGTGCCAGCAGTATCACAGGAACCTACGAGCAGTACTTC.

The chain is built from TRBV6-5 and TRBJ2-5, with TRBD2 matching 7 bases. CDR3 size: 18 residues. Germline V gene data show CDR1 as MNHEY and CDR2 as SVGAGI. Trimming removed 2 bases from V and 2 bases from J; junction bases left unmatched: 14. CDR3 sequence (DNA): TGTGCCAGCAGTTACGCATTCGGGACTACCATACTTCAAGAGACCCAGTACTTC. It encodes CASSYAFGTTILQETQYF.

With regard to this clonotype: Relative to the germline gene, one junction end is altered; a read error may explain this. V is TRBV4-1 and J is TRBJ2-5, with D perhaps being TRBD1 or TRBD2 (6 bases each). Germline CDR1 reads MGHRA; CDR2 reads YSYEKL. CDR3 length: 15 amino acids. The CDR3 DNA is TGCGCCAGCAGCCAAGATGGAGGGGGGCGAGAGACCCAGTGCTTC. It is translated as CASSQDGGGRETQCF.

The V call is TRBV19, the J call TRBJ2-7; TRBD2 agrees at 7 bases. This CDR3 region has 16 residues. Germline loops: CDR1 LNHDA, CDR2 SQIVND (reference sequence). The V and J ends lost 1 base and 0 bases, in that order; junction bases with no gene match: 6. The CDR3 is CASSIALAASSYEQYF. The CDR3 coding sequence is TGTGCCAGTAGTATAGCCCTAGCGGCCAGCTCCTACGAGCAGTACTTC.

The rearrangement uses TRBV7-2 and TRBJ2-7; D is uncertain. CDR3 size: 16 residues. CDR1 is SGHTA and CDR2 is FQGNSA in the germline V gene. V was trimmed by 1 base and J by 5 bases, leaving 18 bases between them. The CDR3 sequence is CASSLELGRQSHEQYF. Written as DNA, the CDR3 is TGTGCCAGCAGCTTAGAACTGGGTAGGCAGTCTCACGAGCAGTACTTC.

This clonotype was found a few times. The J gene is TRBJ2-5, the V gene TRBV24-1, with a weak D call TRBD1 (6 bases). Germline loops: CDR1 KGHDR, CDR2 SFDVKD. The CDR3 totals 14 residues. V gave up 5 bases and J gave up 5 bases, with 14 bases separating them. The CDR3 DNA follows: TGTGCCACCAGTGTCACAGGGCAGGAGGAGACCCAGTACTTC. This gives the protein CATSVTGQEETQYF.

A few counts support this clonotype. The chain is built from TRBV12-3 or TRBV12-4 and TRBJ2-7; D is perhaps TRBD1 or TRBD2 (5 bases each). Between the trimmed V and J ends, which lost 3 bases and 2 bases, there was a span of 17 bases. The CDR3 extends over 16 amino acids. DNA of the CDR3: TGTGCCAGCAGTTTGGGCAAACCTAGGGACCCCTACGAGCAGTACTTC. Its translation: CASSLGKPRDPYEQYF.

In the case of this clonotype: In this CDR3 the conserved last residue, phenylalanine or tryptophan, is missing, so a read error is likely. The chain carries TRBV20-1 and TRBJ2-7; D tentatively fits TRBD1 or TRBD2 (5 bases each). V was trimmed by 4 bases and J by 5 bases, leaving 15 bases between them. Germline CDR1 reads DFQATT; CDR2 reads SNEGSKA (reference sequence). CDR3 length equals 13 residues. The CDR3, as DNA: TGCAGTGCTATCGGGGCATGGGGCGACGAGCAGTACTGC. Amino acids: CSAIGAWGDEQYC.

The chain links TRBV30 to TRBJ1-1; tentative D call: TRBD1 (5 bases). This CDR3 has 13 residues. Germline CDR1 is GTSNPN and CDR2 is SVGIG (reference sequence). V was shortened by 5 bases and J by 0 bases, with 10 bases between the two germline ends. CDR3 DNA sequence: TGTGCCTGGGGGACGGTCATGAACACTGAAGCTTTCTTT. Residues: CAWGTVMNTEAFF.

J is TRBJ2-1 and V is TRBV25-1, with a weak D call TRBD2 (6 bases). This CDR3 is built from 13 residues. The germline V gene has CDR1 MGHDK and CDR2 SYGVNS. Trimming pared 7 bases from V and 13 bases from J, leaving 20 bases between. The CDR3 loop reads CASTQFGGETQFF. CDR3 sequence (DNA): TGTGCCAGCACTCAATTCGGGGGAGAGACCCAGTTCTTC.

This CDR3 reads CSATNTGAGYEQYF. CDR3 in DNA: TGCAGTGCCACCAACACAGGGGCCGGGTACGAGCAGTACTTC. V gene TRBV20-1 combines with J gene TRBJ2-7, with 7 bases that match TRBD1. V was pared by 6 bases and J by 4 bases, with 12 bases of the junction left unmatched. CDR3 length: 14 amino acids. CDR1 is DFQATT, CDR2 SNEGSKA, per germline (reference sequence).

This clonotype was recorded a few times. This chain links TRBV5-1 with TRBJ1-1; 7 bases are shared with TRBD1. Looked up from germline, CDR1 is SGHRS and CDR2 is YFSETQ. Losses at the gene ends were 0 bases for V and 11 bases for J; bases not matched to a gene: 13. The CDR3 has 15 residues. The CDR3 reads CASSLEGAGGAGAFF. In nucleotides, the CDR3 is TGCGCCAGCAGCTTGGAGGGGGCCGGTGGCGCGGGGGCTTTCTTT.

This clonotype has only a few counts. The chain combines TRBV4-1 with TRBJ1-5; D is ambiguous. The CDR3 extends over 14 amino acids. Germline CDR1 is MGHRA and CDR2 is YSYEKL. V was cut by 0 bases and J by 3 bases, with 6 bases left in between. DNA for the CDR3: TGCGCCAGCAGCCAAGACAGGCTCAATCAGCCCCAGCATTTT. This gives the protein CASSQDRLNQPQHF.

This clonotype was counted a few times. The chain is built from TRBV6-2 or TRBV6-3 and TRBJ2-7, with TRBD1 matching 7 bases. J lost 3 bases, V lost 0 bases, and 5 bases had no gene match. CDR3 size: 15 residues. From germline, CDR1 is MNHEY and CDR2 SVGEGT. CDR3 sequence: CASSYSKGGSYEQYF. The DNA for the CDR3 is TGTGCCAGCAGTTACTCGAAAGGGGGCAGCTACGAGCAGTACTTC.

This clonotype showed up just a few times. V and J are TRBV7-2 and TRBJ2-7; D not resolved. Between the trimmed V and J ends, which lost 1 base and 6 bases, there was a span of 7 bases. The CDR3 runs 12 residues. Germline CDR1 reads SGHTA; CDR2 reads FQGNSA. Here the CDR3 reads CASSLENREQYF. CDR3 sequence (DNA): TGTGCCAGCAGCTTAGAAAACCGCGAGCAGTACTTC.

CDR3 region: CAISGGTSNEQYF. CDR3 sequence (DNA): TGTGCCATCAGTGGAGGGACTAGCAACGAGCAGTACTTC. The V call is TRBV10-3, the J call TRBJ2-7; 9 bases match TRBD2. Losses at the gene ends were 4 bases for V and 5 bases for J; bases not matched to a gene: 3. The germline V gene has CDR1 ENHRY and CDR2 SYGVKD. This CDR3 is 13 amino acids long.

The chain recombines TRBV6-5 with TRBJ2-5, with 15 nucleotides matching TRBD2. The CDR3 consists of 16 residues. J was trimmed by 5 bases and V by 6 bases; bases with no gene match: 7. The germline V gene has CDR1 MNHEY and CDR2 SVGAGI. The CDR3 region is CASSRGLAGGGETQYF. The CDR3 DNA reads as TGTGCCAGCAGCCGGGGACTAGCGGGGGGTGGGGAGACCCAGTACTTC.

In its sample, this clonotype was seen a few times. The rearrangement links TRBV2 to TRBJ2-3; no clear D. The CDR3 totals 15 residues. Deletions cut 3 bases from V and 0 bases from J, with 10 bases between. CDR1 and CDR2 (germline): SNHLY, FYNNEI. This chain's CDR3 is CASSDVAPSTDTQYF. In DNA, the CDR3 is TGTGCCAGCAGTGACGTGGCTCCTAGCACAGATACGCAGTATTTT.

The table lists this clonotype with a few counts. This rearrangement joins TRBV20-1 to TRBJ2-5; 10 nucleotides line up with TRBD2. CDR1 and CDR2 (germline): DFQATT, SNEGSKA (reference sequence). The CDR3 sequence is 17 residues long. V dropped 0 bases and J dropped 5; count of bases not matched to a gene: 12. The CDR3, as DNA: TGCAGTGCTAGAGATCCCTGGCTAGCGGGAGATGGGGAGACCCAGTACTTC. It codes for CSARDPWLAGDGETQYF.

The chain couples TRBV13 to TRBJ2-3, with D hard to call. The CDR3 spans 12 residues. CDR1 and CDR2 (germline): PRHDT, FYEKMQ (reference sequence). Trimming stripped 5 bases from V and 6 bases from J, with 9 bases between. CDR3 DNA: TGTGCCAGCAGCACCCAACCGGATACGCAGTATTTT. Encoded protein: CASSTQPDTQYF. The full variable domain, completed using reference TRBV13 and TRBJ2-3, is AAGVIQSPRHLIKEKRETATLKCYPIPRHDTVYWYQQGPGQDPQFLISFYEKMQSDKGSIPDRFSAQQFSDYHSELNMSSLELGDSALYFCASSTQPDTQYFGPGTRLTVL.

J is TRBJ2-3 and V is TRBV10-3; D is unclear. Looked up from germline, CDR1 is ENHRY and CDR2 is SYGVKD. The ends were cut back, 3 bases at V and 6 bases at J, with 10 bases in the middle. This CDR3 has 13 amino acids. In nucleotides, the CDR3 is TGTGCCATCAGTGAAACGACACGGGATACGCAGTATTTT. Protein product: CAISETTRDTQYF.

The chain links TRBV20-1 to TRBJ2-1; 7 bases agree with TRBD2. CDR1 is DFQATT, CDR2 SNEGSKA, per germline (reference sequence). This CDR3 has 16 residues. With V trimmed by 2 bases and J by 4 bases, 11 bases remained unmatched. CDR3 bases: TGCAGTGCTAGACCCTTTACTAGCGCGATTTACAATGAGCAGTTCTTC. Translating it yields CSARPFTSAIYNEQFF.

The V call is TRBV5-1, the J call TRBJ1-5, with D unresolved. There are 15 residues in the CDR3. Per germline, CDR1 SGHRS and CDR2 YFSETQ. V was trimmed by 0 bases and J by 0 bases, leaving 7 bases between them. CDR3 sequence: CASSLDAYSNQPQHF. The CDR3 DNA follows: TGCGCCAGCAGCTTGGACGCTTATAGCAATCAGCCCCAGCATTTT.